There are many counts of the clone carrying this T cell receptor beta chain. TCRdb re-derived calls from the 5' RACE reads in MiXCR, one entry per CDR3 protein. The table includes 20,000 to 30,000 distinct CDR3 sequences, 5.5% detected once. The germline V gene encodes CDR1 KGHSH and CDR2 LQKENI. The CDR3 extends over 13 amino acids. V was pared by 1 base and J by 5 bases, with 8 bases between. This entry is derived from a study of T cells after yellow fever vaccination. Findings and caveats of the study: Clones that expanded after primary vaccination mostly reappeared after the booster (roughly 96% CD4, roughly 87% CD8).

V usage is TRBV18 and J usage is TRBJ1-1, with no clear D. The sequencing used PBMCs, either bulk or a sorted T-cell subset (CD4+, CD8+, memory, or dextramer-sorted; not recorded which), collected 15 days after the yellow fever booster vaccination. The TCR comes from a man aged 30 to 45 who received the YFV17D yellow fever vaccine. The CDR3 DNA reads TGTGCCAGCTCACCACGGTTTCCAACTGAAGCTTTCTTT. Protein product: CASSPRFPTEAFF.